This TCR beta chain was captured by sequencing in a study of T-cell memory formation after mild COVID-19. Background on the study: Largely donor-specific sequence clusters came from a couple of donors. Study conclusions and caveats: Certain responding clones were present in pre-infection memory, suggesting participation of cross-reactive memory.

Employing constant-segment primers, 5'RACE generated TCR alpha and TCR beta cDNA libraries bearing sample barcodes and UMIs. TCRdb reprocessed the 5' RACE reads with MiXCR, giving one entry per CDR3 protein. This sample has fewer than 400,000 distinct CDR3 sequences, with 16% found just once. CDR1 and CDR2 from the germline V gene are ENHRY and SYGVKD. V was clipped by 11 bases and J by 0 bases, with 13 bases between them. The CDR3 covers 13 residues. Turning to this clonotype: Its antigen remains unknown.

This receptor was obtained from a man aged 18 to 30 who had mild COVID-19 (a few samples of this study predate the infection). Cell type and time point are not known. The chain has TRBV10-3 and TRBJ2-5; a possible D gene is TRBD2 (5 bases). Sequenced input: PBMCs or a T cell subset sorted from them (not recorded which). The CDR3 DNA reads TGTGCCGTGTCCGGACTGTACCAAGAGACCCAGTACTTC. It codes for CAVSGLYQETQYF.